Below are 5 T cell receptor beta chains sequenced from a single sample in a study of T cells in Graves' hyperthyroidism and ophthalmopathy. Researchers took RNA transcripts and amplified the TCR beta CDR3 regions from them. An initial round of RT-PCR targeting the TCR CDR3 relied on the HTBI primer set. MiXCR was run by TCRdb on the multiplex PCR reads, yielding one entry per CDR3 protein. The table shows 600,000 or so distinct CDR3 sequences, with 15% to 20% occurring only once. What was sequenced was blood. These receptors were obtained from a woman in her thirties with Graves' hyperthyroidism.

In this sample, this clonotype turned up many times. The CDR3 DNA reads as TGTGCCAGCTCACAGGAGTTACAAGAGACCCAGTACTTC. This codes for CASSQELQETQYF. The chain employs TRBV18 and TRBJ2-5, with D unresolved. V was clipped by 4 bases and J by 2 bases, with 8 bases between them. The germline V gene has CDR1 KGHSH and CDR2 LQKENI. The CDR3 is 13 residues long.

This clonotype showed up many times. The rearrangement uses TRBV11-2 and TRBJ2-1; no clear D. V shed 2 bases and J shed 8 bases, with 13 bases lying between them. CDR3 length: 14 residues. CDR1 is SGHAT and CDR2 is FQNNGV in the germline V gene. This CDR3 reads CASSLNGLSDEQFF. DNA of the CDR3: TGTGCCAGCAGCTTAAACGGTTTGTCCGATGAGCAGTTCTTC.

This clonotype appeared once. This chain uses TRBV29-1 with TRBJ1-2; a weak D match, TRBD1 (5 bases). CDR1 is SQVTM and CDR2 is ANQGSEA in the germline V gene. The CDR3 sequence is 12 residues long. Between the trimmed V and J ends, which lost 2 bases and 3 bases, there was a span of 7 bases. CDR3 sequence reads: CSVEQGDYGYTF. CDR3 in DNA: TGCAGCGTTGAACAGGGAGACTATGGCTACACCTTC.

J is TRBJ1-1 and V is TRBV30, with 7 nucleotides matching TRBD1. Unmatched junction bases numbered 4, after V lost 5 bases and J lost 4 bases. Per the germline V gene, CDR1 is GTSNPN and CDR2 is SVGIG (reference sequence). The CDR3 is 12 amino acids. As DNA, the CDR3 is TGTGCCTGGGGGGACAGTCCCACTGAAGCTTTCTTT. It codes for CAWGDSPTEAFF.

V is TRBV28 and J is TRBJ1-1; TRBD1 aligns across 7 bases. The CDR3 sequence is 16 residues long. Germline CDR1 and CDR2: MDHEN and SYDVKM. With 6 bases clipped from V and 7 bases from J, the junction kept 17 bases outside the gene matches. The DNA of the CDR3 is TGTGCCAGCAGCATAGACAGGGCTGCAGAAGCTTATGAAGCTTTCTTT. This gives the protein CASSIDRAAEAYEAFF.